The 23 T cell receptor beta chains presented below share a single source sample, sequenced in a study of blood T cell repertoires in COVID-19. Assay used: immunoSEQ multiplex PCR; TCRdb lists only in-frame clones, some missing. The sample contains tens of thousands of clones, 70% to 90% of which appear only once. Sequenced: peripheral blood. The receptors originated from a woman of 80 years or more with acute or convalescent COVID-19.

The chain joins TRBV5-1 to TRBJ1-2, with D tentatively TRBD1 (6 bases). CDR3 length equals 15 residues. Trimming took 4 bases from V and 8 from J, leaving 21 bases between them. The germline CDR1 and CDR2 sequences are SGHRS and YFSETQ. DNA for the CDR3: TGCGCCAGCAGCCCGGTTAGCGGGGGGCGCAGGGGCTACACCTTC. It specifies CASSPVSGGRRGYTF.

The CDR3 DNA sequence: TGTGCCAGCTCACGCGGGGACACTGAAGCTTTCTTT. Residues: CASSRGDTEAFF. This sequence joins TRBV18 and TRBJ1-1; D is ambiguous. Trimming shortened V by 4 bases and J by 3 bases, and 6 bases separated the two germline ends. The germline V gene has CDR1 KGHSH and CDR2 LQKENI. The CDR3 covers 12 residues.

The J gene is TRBJ1-1, the V gene TRBV6-2 or TRBV6-3; a possible D gene is TRBD1 (6 bases). The CDR3 sequence is 16 residues long. V was trimmed by 5 bases and J by 5 bases, leaving 21 bases between them. Germline V gene lookup returns CDR1 MNHEY and CDR2 SVGEGT. CDR3 sequence (DNA): TGTGCCAGCAGTCAGGAACAGGGCCTCTTCGTAACTGAAGCTTTCTTT. This sequence encodes CASSQEQGLFVTEAFF.

The chain combines TRBV11-2 with TRBJ1-2; 8 nucleotides agree with TRBD1. Germline CDR1 SGHAT, CDR2 FQNNGV. The CDR3 runs to 18 residues. The V and J ends lost 6 bases and 4 bases, in that order; junction bases with no gene match: 19. The CDR3 here is CASSYTGTGLPGGYGYTF. Written as DNA, the CDR3 is TGTGCCAGCAGTTATACCGGGACAGGCCTACCTGGGGGCTATGGCTACACCTTC.

The gene calls are TRBV6-1 and TRBJ2-1; D may be TRBD2 (7 bases). Germline values: CDR1 MNHNS, CDR2 SASEGT. CDR3 length: 14 amino acids. Trimming removed 3 bases from V and 7 bases from J, with 13 bases in between. As DNA, the CDR3 is TGTGCCAGCAGTGATGTGGGAGGGGGAAATGAGCAGTTCTTC. Encoded protein: CASSDVGGGNEQFF.

The chain employs TRBV19 and TRBJ1-4, with D unclear. The V gene's germline CDR1 is LNHDA and CDR2 SQIVND (reference sequence). Trimming pared 6 bases from V and 8 bases from J, leaving 10 bases between. CDR3 length: 12 amino acids. This CDR3 reads CASSHPEEKLFF. The CDR3 coding sequence is TGTGCCAGTAGCCATCCAGAAGAAAAACTGTTTTTT.

This clone has more than one count but fewer than ten. This sequence joins TRBV27 and TRBJ2-1, with D uncertain. Germline-derived CDR1 and CDR2 are MNHEY and SMNVEV (reference sequence). V was clipped by 3 bases and J by 6 bases, with 6 bases between them. The CDR3 contains 12 residues. The CDR3 DNA follows: TGTGCCAGCAGTTTGCGCGGCAATGAGCAGTTCTTC. Translation gives CASSLRGNEQFF.

V gene TRBV19 combines with J gene TRBJ2-7; TRBD2 is a possible D gene (6 bases). CDR3 length: 15 residues. Per germline, CDR1 LNHDA and CDR2 SQIVND (reference sequence). With 3 bases removed from V and 2 bases from J, the gap between germline ends came to 14 bases. The CDR3 DNA follows: TGTGCCAGTAGTATTGGGGCGGGGCGCCCCTACGAGCAGTACTTC. Its protein is CASSIGAGRPYEQYF.

The chain recombines TRBV5-5 with TRBJ1-2; TRBD1 matches at 7 bases. Per the germline V gene, CDR1 is SGHKS and CDR2 is YYEKEE (reference sequence). V shed 4 bases and J 6 bases; nucleotides not matched to a gene: 15. The CDR3 has 16 residues. Here the CDR3 reads CASSHPRQGPTDGYTF. The DNA for the CDR3 is TGTGCCAGCAGCCACCCGAGACAGGGACCAACGGATGGCTACACCTTC.

The J gene is TRBJ2-3, the V gene TRBV19; TRBD2 matches at 14 bases. This CDR3 comprises 17 residues. The junction had 4 bases not matched to a gene; V was cut back by 2 bases and J by 3 bases. The germline gives CDR1 LNHDA, CDR2 SQIVND (reference sequence). The CDR3: CASSIPGTSGGTDTQYF. The CDR3 region has the DNA TGTGCCAGTAGTATACCGGGGACTAGCGGGGGAACAGATACGCAGTATTTT.

V is TRBV27 and J is TRBJ2-1, with TRBD2 matching 12 bases. Germline V CDR1 and CDR2: MNHEY, SMNVEV (reference sequence). CDR3 length equals 16 residues. Losses at the gene ends were 2 bases for V and 4 bases for J; bases not matched to a gene: 3. The CDR3 nucleotides read TGTGCCAGCAGTTTAAGAGGACTAGCGGGATACAATGAGCAGTTCTTC. Protein product: CASSLRGLAGYNEQFF.

The CDR3 protein is CASSRAGTSGSEVWEQYF. The CDR3 DNA sequence: TGTGCCAGCAGCCGAGCGGGTACTAGCGGGAGTGAGGTATGGGAGCAGTACTTC. The chain recombines TRBV7-6 with TRBJ2-7; 11 bases are a match to TRBD2. Unmatched junction bases numbered 19, after V lost 5 bases and J lost 7 bases. The CDR3 is made up of 18 amino acids. Germline V gene sequence: CDR1 SGHVS, CDR2 FNYEAQ.

The V and J genes are TRBV9 and TRBJ2-1; D is ambiguous. Deletions cut 4 bases from V and 6 bases from J, with 17 bases between. Germline lookup yields CDR1 SGDLS and CDR2 YYNGEE. There are 15 residues in the CDR3. In DNA form, the CDR3 reads TGTGCCAGCAGCCCCCAGGTTCCTCCTATCAATGAGCAGTTCTTC. Protein product: CASSPQVPPINEQFF.

The V call is TRBV20-1, the J call TRBJ2-1, with D perhaps TRBD2 (5 bases). This CDR3 region has 16 residues. V gave up 3 bases and J gave up 0 bases, with 15 bases separating them. The germline gives CDR1 DFQATT, CDR2 SNEGSKA (reference sequence). In DNA form, the CDR3 reads TGCAGTGCTAGTTCGGCGGGCCAGAGCTCCTACAATGAGCAGTTCTTC. The encoded protein is CSASSAGQSSYNEQFF.

This chain links TRBV6-5 with TRBJ2-3, with 8 positions matching TRBD2. V was pared by 0 bases and J by 4 bases, with 6 bases of the junction left unmatched. The germline CDR1 and CDR2 sequences are MNHEY and SVGAGI. The CDR3 covers 16 residues. The CDR3 DNA reads TGTGCCAGCAGTTACTCCTCGGGGGGGTGGGCAGATACGCAGTATTTT. Translated: CASSYSSGGWADTQYF.

The CDR3 region is CASSISEFSGANVLTF. Written as DNA, the CDR3 is TGTGCCAGTAGTATTTCAGAATTCTCTGGGGCCAACGTCCTGACTTTC. The rearrangement joins TRBV19 to TRBJ2-6; D not certain. This CDR3 is built from 16 residues. Looked up from germline, CDR1 is LNHDA and CDR2 is SQIVND (reference sequence). V was cut by 3 bases and J by 0 bases, with 9 bases left in between.

V is TRBV30 and J is TRBJ1-2; D is uncertain. Trimming pared 3 bases from V and 4 bases from J, leaving 15 bases between. The length of the CDR3 is 14 residues. CDR1 and CDR2 (germline): GTSNPN, SVGIG (reference sequence). The CDR3 nucleotides are TGTGCCTGGAGCACGACGGACTTGATCTATGGCTACACCTTC. Protein product: CAWSTTDLIYGYTF. The full variable domain, rest sourced from reference TRBV30 and TRBJ1-2, is SQTIHQWPATLVQPVGSPLSLECTVEGTSNPNLYWYRQAAGRGLQLLFYSVGIGQISSEVPQNLSASRPQDRQFILSSKKLLLSDSGFYLCAWSTTDLIYGYTFGSGTRLTVV.

The chain couples TRBV5-4 to TRBJ2-3; D is possibly TRBD1 (6 bases). There are 14 residues in the CDR3. The germline gives CDR1 SGHNT, CDR2 YYREEE (reference sequence). The V gene lost 4 bases and the J gene lost 5 bases, with 14 bases spanning the gap. Here the CDR3 reads CASSTSATGDTQYF. CDR3 nucleotides: TGTGCCAGCAGCACCAGTGCGACAGGAGATACGCAGTATTTT.

Concerning this clone: Germline and junction disagree at one end, which may indicate a read error. V usage is TRBV9 and J usage is TRBJ1-2; 9 nucleotides agree with TRBD1. CDR1 is SGDLS, CDR2 YYNGEE, per germline. CDR3 length equals 13 residues. The CDR3 sequence: CASSVNTGQGIIF. DNA of the CDR3: TGTGCCAGCAGCGTGAACACGGGACAGGGCATTATCTTC.

The gene calls are TRBV7-8 and TRBJ2-3; 8 positions agree with TRBD1. The germline gives CDR1 SGHVS, CDR2 FQNEAQ. This CDR3 comprises 18 residues. V shed 0 bases and J 3 bases; nucleotides not matched to a gene: 11. The CDR3 is CASSLAPRTGIWTDTQYF. CDR3 DNA: TGTGCCAGCAGCTTAGCGCCCCGGACAGGGATTTGGACAGATACGCAGTATTTT. The variable domain in full, with the rest retrieved from reference TRBV7-8 and TRBJ2-3, is GAGVSQSPRYKVAKRGQDVALRCDPISGHVSLFWYQQALGQGPEFLTYFQNEAQLDKSGLPSDRFFAERPEGSVSTLKIQRTQQEDSAVYLCASSLAPRTGIWTDTQYFGPGTRLTVL.

This clone appeared a single time. This chain connects TRBV7-2 to TRBJ1-6; 9 nucleotides line up with TRBD1. Germline CDR1 SGHTA, CDR2 FQGNSA. The CDR3 has 16 residues. J gave up 9 bases and V 8 bases, and 14 bases lay outside the gene matches. In DNA, the CDR3 is TGTGCCAGCCGACCCAAAGCAAGGACAGGGGTTTCACCCCTCCACTTT. This encodes CASRPKARTGVSPLHF.

This chain uses TRBV7-2 with TRBJ2-7; D is undetermined. The CDR3 has 13 residues. Germline V gene sequence: CDR1 SGHTA, CDR2 FQGNSA. V lost 4 bases to trimming and J lost 6 bases, with 13 bases between them. In DNA form, the CDR3 reads TGTGCCAGCAGCTCCTTTTCAGGATCCGAGCAGTACTTC. Translation: CASSSFSGSEQYF. Supplemented by reference TRBV7-2 and TRBJ2-7, the full variable domain reads GAGVSQSPSNKVTEKGKDVELRCDPISGHTALYWYRQSLGQGLEFLIYFQGNSAPDKSGLPSDRFSAERTGGSVSTLTIQRTQQEDSAVYLCASSSFSGSEQYFGPGTRLTVT.

The genes are TRBV29-1 and TRBJ2-7, with D tentatively TRBD2 (8 bases). The CDR3 has 11 amino acids. V was cut by 7 bases and J by 6 bases, with 13 bases left in between. Per germline, CDR1 SQVTM and CDR2 ANQGSEA. The CDR3 is CSGGRTGEQYF. The CDR3 DNA reads TGCAGCGGCGGGAGGACAGGCGAGCAGTACTTC.